This T cell receptor beta chain was retrieved from a study of tumor-infiltrating lymphocytes in primary liver carcinoma. Study as a whole: Measuring about 4.2 to 11 cm across, the tumors were staged as T1-T3 N0M0.

Without any cell sorting, roughly 20-30 mg of bulk tissue yielded co-extracted RNA and DNA. Study findings and constraints: Tumor samples exhibited a significantly greater top-250-clone fraction than blood samples (p = 0.039). Tumor-blood pairs (like tumor-adjacent pairs) overlapped less than tumor region pairs did. Only about 7-24% of top clones were detected in all five tumor regions.

Ten or more counts support this clonotype. Antigen unknown. The researchers produced TCR beta cDNA from roughly 500 ng total RNA with a constant-region primer. For TCR beta, libraries were produced by three nested multiplex PCR rounds using slightly modified ARM-PCR. TCRdb fed the multiplex PCR reads into MiXCR, producing one record per CDR3 protein. The sample records roughly 50,000 distinct CDR3 sequences, about three quarters being singletons. This sequence was found in a man aged 35 to 55 with primary liver carcinoma and hepatitis B virus infection. The specimen sequenced was liver tumor tissue from sampling region 2. Subset indicated: tumor region T2, inferior pole.

CDR3 nucleotide sequence: TGTGCCTGGAGTAACAGTGGGCTCTCTGGGGCCAACGTCCTGACTTTC. This codes for CAWSNSGLSGANVLTF. This rearrangement joins TRBV30 to TRBJ2-6; D not resolved. Trimming shortened V by 2 bases and J by 0 bases, and 11 bases separated the two germline ends. Germline lookup yields CDR1 GTSNPN and CDR2 SVGIG (reference sequence). The CDR3 is 16 residues long.